These 16 T cell receptor beta chains originate from one sample sequenced in a study of shared clonotypes between healthy human individuals. The table came from immunoSEQ multiplex PCR; TCRdb's copy has only in-frame clones and leaves some out. Of some 2.3 million clones in the sample, 93% were seen once. The specimen was naive CD4+ T cells from PBMCs. Indicated subset: CD45RA+ positively selected. The origin of the receptors is a man between 18 and 29 years old in good health. Some clones in this sample may be carry-over from other donors' samples.

The J gene is TRBJ2-5, the V gene TRBV18; weak D call: TRBD2 (7 bases). V was cut by 2 bases and J by 2 bases, with 15 bases left in between. Germline CDR1 KGHSH, CDR2 LQKENI. The CDR3 sequence is 16 residues long. The CDR3 DNA sequence: TGTGCCAGCTCACCAGGCGGGGGCGGCTGGCAAGAGACCCAGTACTTC. The encoded protein is CASSPGGGGWQETQYF.

The CDR3: CASSEPQGTDTQYF. CDR3 DNA sequence: TGTGCCAGCAGTGAACCACAGGGCACAGATACGCAGTATTTT. The chain employs TRBV25-1 and TRBJ2-3; a possible D gene is TRBD1 (5 bases). The CDR3 spans 14 residues. Trimming took 2 bases from V and 1 from J, leaving 7 bases between them. The germline CDR1 and CDR2 sequences are MGHDK and SYGVNS.

J is TRBJ1-4 and V is TRBV20-1; D not certain. CDR1 is DFQATT, CDR2 SNEGSKA, per germline (reference sequence). V lost 1 base to trimming and J lost 15 bases, with 12 bases between them. The length of the CDR3 is 11 residues. The CDR3 is CSARGPGPVFF. The CDR3 DNA follows: TGCAGTGCTAGAGGACCGGGTCCCGTGTTTTTT.

The CDR3: CASSWTGRTGELFF. The CDR3 region has the DNA TGTGCCAGCAGCTGGACAGGGCGGACCGGGGAGCTGTTTTTT. The chain is built from TRBV27 and TRBJ2-2; 8 bases match TRBD1. The V gene's germline CDR1 is MNHEY and CDR2 SMNVEV (reference sequence). CDR3 length: 14 residues. V was pared by 6 bases and J by 5 bases, with 5 bases of the junction left unmatched.

Only one count was recorded for this clone. This sequence joins TRBV6-1 and TRBJ2-7; 7 bases match TRBD1. Germline V gene data show CDR1 as MNHNS and CDR2 as SASEGT. V gave up 10 bases and J gave up 2 bases; unmatched junction bases: 8. The CDR3 spans 13 residues. CDR3 residues: CATYAGGTYEQYF. The CDR3 DNA follows: TGTGCCACCTACGCAGGGGGAACCTACGAGCAGTACTTC.

The chain joins TRBV5-1 to TRBJ1-5; TRBD1 aligns across 8 bases. CDR1 is SGHRS, CDR2 YFSETQ, per germline. With V trimmed by 2 bases and J by 5 bases, 6 bases remained unmatched. This CDR3 has 15 amino acids. The CDR3 nucleotides read TGCGCCAGCAGCTTAACCGGGACAGGACATCAGCCCCAGCATTTT. Its protein is CASSLTGTGHQPQHF.

A word on this clone: Other DNA variants within this sample encode the same CDR3. V gene TRBV2 combines with J gene TRBJ2-7; 14 nucleotides line up with TRBD2. V lost 3 bases to trimming and J lost 3 bases; unmatched junction nucleotides: 1. The CDR3 has 15 amino acids. The V gene's germline CDR1 is SNHLY and CDR2 FYNNEI. The CDR3 reads CASSEGLAGVYEQYF. The CDR3, as DNA: TGTGCCAGCAGTGAGGGACTAGCGGGAGTCTACGAGCAGTACTTC.

This chain connects TRBV9 to TRBJ2-1; 7 bases are a match to TRBD2. After removal of 0 bases from V and 8 bases from J, the junction contained 8 bases not matched to a gene. Germline CDR1 SGDLS, CDR2 YYNGEE. The CDR3 consists of 15 residues. CDR3 nucleotide sequence: TGTGCCAGCAGCGTAGGTGGACTAGAGGTATATGAGCAGTTCTTC. Translation: CASSVGGLEVYEQFF.

The chain recombines TRBV11-1 with TRBJ1-2; D perhaps matches TRBD1 (6 bases). CDR1 and CDR2 (germline): SGHAT, FQDESV (reference sequence). Trimming shortened V by 2 bases and J by 5 bases, and 9 bases separated the two germline ends. The CDR3 is made up of 13 amino acids. CDR3 sequence (DNA): TGTGCCAGCAGCTTATCAGGGGATTATGGCTACACCTTC. Encoded protein: CASSLSGDYGYTF.

V usage is TRBV5-4 and J usage is TRBJ2-7, with D hard to call. CDR1 and CDR2 (germline): SGHNT, YYREEE (reference sequence). The CDR3 consists of 14 residues. The ends were cut back, 4 bases at V and 3 bases at J, with 14 bases in the middle. The CDR3 region is CASSAQSFLYEQYF. Here the CDR3 DNA reads TGTGCCAGCAGCGCCCAGAGTTTCCTCTACGAGCAGTACTTC.

V and J are TRBV11-3 and TRBJ1-3; D remains ambiguous. CDR1 and CDR2 from the germline V gene are SGHNT and YENEEA. The CDR3 has 12 amino acids. Trimming left V 3 bases short and J 3 bases short, with 3 bases between. The CDR3 protein is CASSLGGNTIYF. In DNA, the CDR3 is TGTGCCAGCAGCTTGGGTGGAAACACCATATATTTT.

Worth noting for this clone: The sample holds other DNA sequences that translate to the same CDR3. The chain recombines TRBV11-1 with TRBJ2-5; 11 bases align to TRBD1. The CDR3 spans 15 residues. V lost 4 bases and J lost 5; bases outside the gene matches: 6. Germline V lookup: CDR1 SGHAT, CDR2 FQDESV (reference sequence). The CDR3 DNA is TGTGCCAGCAGCTCCAGGGACAGGGGGAGGGAGACCCAGTACTTC. This gives the protein CASSSRDRGRETQYF.

The chain has TRBV6-1 and TRBJ2-7; TRBD2 matches 10 bases. This CDR3 region has 14 residues. The ends lost 5 bases at V and 2 bases at J; junction bases unmatched: 3. CDR1 is MNHNS, CDR2 SASEGT, per germline. The CDR3 coding sequence is TGTGCCAGCAGTACGGGACTAGCGACCTACGAGCAGTACTTC. Its protein product is CASSTGLATYEQYF.

A note on this clone: This sample includes further DNA sequences coding for the same CDR3. The CDR3 DNA reads TGCGCCAGCAGCTTAACAGGGCGCTACGAGCAGTACTTC. Protein product: CASSLTGRYEQYF. This chain uses TRBV5-1 with TRBJ2-7, with D maybe TRBD1 (6 bases). CDR1 and CDR2 (germline): SGHRS, YFSETQ. The CDR3 totals 13 residues. V was shortened by 2 bases and J by 3 bases, with 9 bases between the two germline ends.

The J gene is TRBJ2-7, the V gene TRBV9, with D uncertain. Germline V lookup: CDR1 SGDLS, CDR2 YYNGEE. CDR3 size: 15 residues. V lost 1 base and J lost 6, with 17 bases in between. In DNA, the CDR3 is TGTGCCAGCAGCGTAACGTCGGTAGCTCTCGGCGAGCAGTACTTC. It specifies CASSVTSVALGEQYF.

This chain connects TRBV2 to TRBJ1-3; D perhaps matches TRBD1 (6 bases). The V end lost 7 bases, the J end lost 1 base, and 14 bases lay between the germline ends. The CDR3 loop spans 15 amino acids. CDR1 and CDR2 from the germline V gene are SNHLY and FYNNEI. Here the CDR3 reads CASKVEGGSGNTIYF. The CDR3 DNA is TGTGCCAGCAAGGTGGAAGGGGGGTCTGGAAACACCATATATTTT.